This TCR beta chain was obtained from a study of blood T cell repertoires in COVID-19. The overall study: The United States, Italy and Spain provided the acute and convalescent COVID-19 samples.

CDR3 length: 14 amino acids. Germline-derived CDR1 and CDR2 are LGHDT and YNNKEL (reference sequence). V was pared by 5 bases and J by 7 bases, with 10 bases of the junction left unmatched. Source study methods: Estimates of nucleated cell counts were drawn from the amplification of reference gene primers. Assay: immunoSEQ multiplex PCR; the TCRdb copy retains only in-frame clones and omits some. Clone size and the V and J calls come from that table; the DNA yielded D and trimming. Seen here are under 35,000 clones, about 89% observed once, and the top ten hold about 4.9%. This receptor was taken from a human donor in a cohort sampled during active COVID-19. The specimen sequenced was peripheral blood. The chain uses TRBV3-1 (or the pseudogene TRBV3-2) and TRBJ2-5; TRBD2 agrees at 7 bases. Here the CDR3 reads CASSATAVAGTQYF. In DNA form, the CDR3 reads TGTGCCAGCAGCGCCACCGCGGTAGCGGGGACCCAGTACTTC.